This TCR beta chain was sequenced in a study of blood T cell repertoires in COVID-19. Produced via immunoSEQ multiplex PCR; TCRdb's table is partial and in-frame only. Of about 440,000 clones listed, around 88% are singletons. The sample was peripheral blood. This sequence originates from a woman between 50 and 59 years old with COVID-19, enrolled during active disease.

The CDR3: CASIGDSRDQPQHF. The CDR3, as DNA: TGCGCCAGCATAGGAGACAGCAGGGATCAGCCCCAGCATTTT. The chain is built from TRBV10-2 and TRBJ1-5; D may be TRBD1 (5 bases). V lost 7 bases and J 5 bases, leaving 15 bases between the germline ends. In germline, CDR1 is WSHSY, CDR2 SAAADI. This CDR3 region has 14 residues.